The present entry profiles one T cell receptor beta chain with its context. The antigen is undetermined. Method: immunoSEQ multiplex PCR; TCRdb's copy keeps in-frame clones and lacks some. The sample has about 2.2 million clones, under 95% seen once. CD45RO negativity and positive selection for CCR7 defined naive CD8 cells, a population that excluded terminally differentiated effector memory CD45RA+ cells. This entry comes from a study of shared clonotypes between healthy human individuals. CDR1 is MDHEN and CDR2 is SYDVKM in the germline V gene. The V and J ends lost 2 bases and 4 bases respectively, with 16 bases between them. The CDR3 has 16 amino acids. Study observations and caveats: Depth was large, yet rarefaction showed that sorted-subset sequencing was incomplete.

The chain recombines TRBV28 with TRBJ2-3; D possibly corresponds to TRBD2 (6 bases). The sequence was collected from a man aged 18-30 years in good health. Some clones in this sample may be carry-over from other donors' samples. The specimen was naive CD8+ T cells from PBMCs. The CDR3 sequence: CASSLGRGPTADTQYF. CDR3 DNA: TGTGCCAGCAGTTTAGGGCGGGGCCCGACCGCAGATACGCAGTATTTT.